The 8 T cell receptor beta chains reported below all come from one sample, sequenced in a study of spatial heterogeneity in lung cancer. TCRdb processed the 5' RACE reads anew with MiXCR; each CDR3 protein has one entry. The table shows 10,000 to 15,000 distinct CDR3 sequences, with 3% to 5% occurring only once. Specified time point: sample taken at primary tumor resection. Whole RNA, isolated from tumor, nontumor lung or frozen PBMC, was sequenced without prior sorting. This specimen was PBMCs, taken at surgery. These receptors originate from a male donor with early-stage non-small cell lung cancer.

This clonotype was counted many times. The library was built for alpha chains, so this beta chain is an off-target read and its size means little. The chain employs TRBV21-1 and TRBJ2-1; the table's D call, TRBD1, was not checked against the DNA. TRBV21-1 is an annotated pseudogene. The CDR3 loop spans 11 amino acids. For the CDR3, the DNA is TGTGCCAGCAGCCCCCGGGGTGAGCAGTTCTTC. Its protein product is CASSPRGEQFF.

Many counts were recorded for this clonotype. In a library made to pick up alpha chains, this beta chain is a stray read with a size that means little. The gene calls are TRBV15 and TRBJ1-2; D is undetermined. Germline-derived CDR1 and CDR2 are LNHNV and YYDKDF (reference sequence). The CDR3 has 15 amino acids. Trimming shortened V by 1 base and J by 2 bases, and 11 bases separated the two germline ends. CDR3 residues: CATSRGSVPNYGYTF. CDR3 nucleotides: TGTGCCACCAGCAGAGGATCGGTTCCAAACTATGGCTACACCTTC.

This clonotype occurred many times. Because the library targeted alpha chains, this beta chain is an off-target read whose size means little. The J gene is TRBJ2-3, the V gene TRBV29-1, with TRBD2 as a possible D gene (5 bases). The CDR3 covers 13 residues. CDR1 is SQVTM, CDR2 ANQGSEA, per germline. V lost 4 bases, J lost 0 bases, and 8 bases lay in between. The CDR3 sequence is CSVGLSSTDTQYF. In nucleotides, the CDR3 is TGCAGCGTTGGACTATCGAGCACAGATACGCAGTATTTT.

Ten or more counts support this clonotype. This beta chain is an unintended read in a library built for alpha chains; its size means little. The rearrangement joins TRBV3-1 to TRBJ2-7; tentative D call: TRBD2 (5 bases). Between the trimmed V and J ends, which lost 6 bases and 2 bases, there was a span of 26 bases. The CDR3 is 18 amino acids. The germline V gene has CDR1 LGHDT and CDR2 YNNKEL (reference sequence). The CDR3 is CASSPGSPTPSDPYEQYF. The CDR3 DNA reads TGTGCCAGCAGTCCGGGATCTCCGACTCCCTCAGATCCCTACGAGCAGTACTTC.

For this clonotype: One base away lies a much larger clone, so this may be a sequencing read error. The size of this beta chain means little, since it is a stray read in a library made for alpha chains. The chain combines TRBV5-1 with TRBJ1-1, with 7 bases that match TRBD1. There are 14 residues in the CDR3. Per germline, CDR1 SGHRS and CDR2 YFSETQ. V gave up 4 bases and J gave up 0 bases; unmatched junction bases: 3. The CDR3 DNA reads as TGCGCCAGCAGCCTGACAGGGCTGAACACTGAAGCTTTCTTT. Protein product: CASSLTGLNTEAFF.

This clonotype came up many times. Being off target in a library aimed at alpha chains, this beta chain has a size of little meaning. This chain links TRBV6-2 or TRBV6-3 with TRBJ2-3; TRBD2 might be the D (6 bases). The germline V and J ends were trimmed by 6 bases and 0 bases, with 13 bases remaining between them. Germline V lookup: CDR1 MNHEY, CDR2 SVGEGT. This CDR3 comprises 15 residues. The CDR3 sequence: CASRTRELSTDTQYF. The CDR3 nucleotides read TGTGCCAGCAGAACCCGGGAGCTAAGCACAGATACGCAGTATTTT.

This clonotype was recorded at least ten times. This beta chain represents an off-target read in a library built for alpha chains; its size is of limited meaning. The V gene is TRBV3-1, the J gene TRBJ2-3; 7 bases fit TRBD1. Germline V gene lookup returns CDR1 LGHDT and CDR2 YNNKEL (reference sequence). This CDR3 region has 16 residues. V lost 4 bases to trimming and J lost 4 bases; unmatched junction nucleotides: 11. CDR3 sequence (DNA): TGTGCCAGCAGCCGTCGACAGGGTGTTGGAGCAGATACGCAGTATTTT. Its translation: CASSRRQGVGADTQYF.

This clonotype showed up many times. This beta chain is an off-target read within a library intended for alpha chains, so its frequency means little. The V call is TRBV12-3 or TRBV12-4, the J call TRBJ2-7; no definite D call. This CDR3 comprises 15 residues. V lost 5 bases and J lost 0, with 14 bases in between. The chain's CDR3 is CASSPSFTGSYEQYF. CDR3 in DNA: TGTGCCAGCAGTCCGAGTTTTACGGGCTCCTACGAGCAGTACTTC.